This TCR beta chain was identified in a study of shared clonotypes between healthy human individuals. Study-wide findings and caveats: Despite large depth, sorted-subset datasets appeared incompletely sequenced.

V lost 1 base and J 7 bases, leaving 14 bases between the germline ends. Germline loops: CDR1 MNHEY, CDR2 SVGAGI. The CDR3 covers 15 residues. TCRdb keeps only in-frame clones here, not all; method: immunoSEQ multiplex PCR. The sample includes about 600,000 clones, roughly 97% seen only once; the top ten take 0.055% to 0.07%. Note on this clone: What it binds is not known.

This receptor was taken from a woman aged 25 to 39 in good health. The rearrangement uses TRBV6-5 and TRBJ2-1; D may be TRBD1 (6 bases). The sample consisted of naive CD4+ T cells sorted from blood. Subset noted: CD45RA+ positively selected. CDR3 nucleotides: TGTGCCAGCAGTTACTTGGCAAGGGGGTGGAATGAGCAGTTCTTC. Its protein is CASSYLARGWNEQFF.